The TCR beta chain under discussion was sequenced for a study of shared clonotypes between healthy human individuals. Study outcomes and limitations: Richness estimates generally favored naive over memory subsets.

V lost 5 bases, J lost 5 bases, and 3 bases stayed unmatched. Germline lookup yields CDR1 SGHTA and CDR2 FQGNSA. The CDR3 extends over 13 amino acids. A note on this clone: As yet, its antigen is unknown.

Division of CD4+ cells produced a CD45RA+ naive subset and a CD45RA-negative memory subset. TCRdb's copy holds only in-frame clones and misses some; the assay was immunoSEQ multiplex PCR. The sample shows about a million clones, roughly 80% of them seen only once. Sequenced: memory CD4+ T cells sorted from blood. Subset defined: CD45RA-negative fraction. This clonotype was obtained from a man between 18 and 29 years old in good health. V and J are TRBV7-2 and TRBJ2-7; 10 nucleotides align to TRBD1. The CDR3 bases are TGTGCCAGCAGCCGGGACAGGGGCCACGAGCAGTACTTC. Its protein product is CASSRDRGHEQYF. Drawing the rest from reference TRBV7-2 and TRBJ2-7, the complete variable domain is GAGVSQSPSNKVTEKGKDVELRCDPISGHTALYWYRQSLGQGLEFLIYFQGNSAPDKSGLPSDRFSAERTGGSVSTLTIQRTQQEDSAVYLCASSRDRGHEQYFGPGTRLTVT.